This T cell receptor beta chain was found in a study of T cells after yellow fever vaccination. Across the study: With SMART-Seq v4 Ultra Low Input, the fractions containing low cell numbers were prepared. Findings of the study overall: Of the clonotypes, a small share occurred in both CD4 and CD8 compartments. Subsequent booster samples again held most clones from primary vaccination (roughly 95% CD4, about 85% CD8).

In germline, CDR1 is ENHRY, CDR2 SYGVKD. Trimming removed 9 bases from V and 7 bases from J, with 10 bases in between. This CDR3 is built from 12 residues. This clonotype was recorded at least ten times. Its antigen is as yet unknown. 5'RACE template switching generated TCR cDNA, adding a universal primer site and UMIs. One entry per CDR3 protein, called by TCRdb with MiXCR from the 5' RACE reads. The sample has 120,000 to 150,000 distinct CDR3 sequences, 7% to 9% seen once. Sample: CD4+ T cells sorted from PBMCs, taken 5 days after the yellow fever booster vaccination. This chain connects TRBV10-3 to TRBJ2-6; D is ambiguous. The TCR originated in a man aged 25 to 45 who received the YFV17D yellow fever vaccine. In nucleotides, the CDR3 is TGTGCCATAGGTCTCGGAGCCAACGTCCTGACTTTC. It yields the protein CAIGLGANVLTF.